The T cell receptor beta chain described here comes from a study of CD8 T cells in Susac syndrome. General observations from the study: The study conceded that its TCR sequencing and HLA analysis involved relatively few individuals.

Age- and sex-matched healthy donors served as the control group. CD8+ and CD4+ T cells were negatively isolated; TEMRA cells were FACS-enriched. As for this clonotype: The antigen remains unidentified.

Germline V gene lookup returns CDR1 SQVTM and CDR2 ANQGSEA. J gave up 5 bases and V 6 bases, and 18 bases lay outside the gene matches. The CDR3 is 16 residues long. After extraction with the RNeasy kit, about 0.45 to 1 ug of the RNA was reverse transcribed using random hexamers. Amplification of TCR beta CDR3 was carried out by immunoSEQ multiplex PCR, which covered 54 Vbeta and 13 Jbeta segments. TCRdb re-called the immunoSEQ multiplex PCR reads with MiXCR, one entry per CDR3 protein. Of some 120,000 distinct CDR3 sequences listed, around 90% are singletons. The receptor was isolated from a human donor in good health. The V call is TRBV29-1, the J call TRBJ1-1; 7 bases align to TRBD1. Sequencing input: CD4+ T cells from PBMCs. The DNA for the CDR3 is TGCAGCGTCCTGCCCCGGGTAGGGGGCGCAGGGACTGAAGCTTTCTTT. Translation gives CSVLPRVGGAGTEAFF.